What follows are 29 T cell receptor beta chains derived from one specimen sequenced in a study of blood T cell repertoires in COVID-19. Measured with immunoSEQ multiplex PCR; TCRdb has only the in-frame clones, and not every one. The profile shows approximately 350,000 clones, 65% to 90% of them singletons. The source material was peripheral blood. These receptors were taken from a woman in her sixties or seventies with COVID-19, enrolled during active disease.

This clone has ten or more counts. Other DNA sequences in the sample encode the same CDR3. The CDR3 DNA follows: TGTGCCAGCAGTTTACAGGGGAACTATGGCTACACCTTC. Its protein is CASSLQGNYGYTF. The chain combines TRBV27 with TRBJ1-2; maybe TRBD1 (6 bases). The germline CDR1 and CDR2 sequences are MNHEY and SMNVEV (reference sequence). Between the trimmed V and J ends, which lost 2 bases and 2 bases, there was a span of 6 bases. The CDR3 totals 13 residues.

The genes are TRBV7-9 and TRBJ1-2; D gene unclear. CDR3 length: 16 amino acids. The germline V gene encodes CDR1 SEHNR and CDR2 FQNEAQ (reference sequence). V dropped 5 bases and J dropped 8 bases, with 24 bases sitting between them. CDR3 sequence (DNA): TGTGCCAGCAGCGACACGAGCCTACAAGGAGGTTTGGGCTACACCTTC. Translation: CASSDTSLQGGLGYTF.

This clone has just one count. This sequence joins TRBV27 and TRBJ2-3; D is possibly TRBD1 (5 bases). The germline V gene encodes CDR1 MNHEY and CDR2 SMNVEV (reference sequence). The V and J ends lost 4 bases and 3 bases respectively, with 14 bases between them. This CDR3 spans 15 amino acids. CDR3: CASSSPGLQTDTQYF. In DNA form, the CDR3 reads TGTGCCAGCAGTTCACCAGGGTTACAAACAGATACGCAGTATTTT.

V usage is TRBV2 and J usage is TRBJ1-5, with D possibly being TRBD1 (5 bases). CDR3 size: 16 residues. CDR1 is SNHLY and CDR2 is FYNNEI in the germline V gene. V lost 4 bases and J lost 11, with 24 bases in between. CDR3 amino acids: CASSGGTGDGFRAQHF. Here the CDR3 DNA reads TGTGCCAGCAGTGGAGGGACGGGAGACGGTTTTAGGGCCCAGCATTTT.

V gene TRBV9 combines with J gene TRBJ1-1; D unclear. The germline gives CDR1 SGDLS, CDR2 YYNGEE. Trimming took off 2 bases at V and 7 bases at J, with 9 bases between the two ends. There are 12 residues in the CDR3. The CDR3 DNA reads as TGTGCCAGCAGCGTGGAGGACCGTGAAGCTTTCTTT. This encodes CASSVEDREAFF.

The J gene is TRBJ1-1, the V gene TRBV19; possible D gene TRBD1, 6 bases. Trimming removed 11 bases from V and 8 bases from J, with 12 bases in between. The CDR3 has 10 amino acids. From germline, CDR1 is LNHDA and CDR2 SQIVND (reference sequence). The CDR3 reads CASGQGEAFF. CDR3 DNA: TGTGCCTCAGGGCAGGGGGAAGCTTTCTTT.

This clone showed up just a few times. The chain recombines TRBV2 with TRBJ1-4; D may be TRBD1 (6 bases). V lost 7 bases, J lost 3 bases, and 15 bases lay in between. The CDR3 spans 15 residues. Germline V CDR1 and CDR2: SNHLY, FYNNEI. As DNA, the CDR3 is TGTGCCAGCACCGATCAGGGGTTGGCTAATGAAAAACTGTTTTTT. Encoded protein: CASTDQGLANEKLFF.

This chain joins TRBV23-1 and TRBJ1-2, with 9 bases aligning to TRBD1. TRBV23-1 is annotated as an ORF whose role is uncertain. Losses at the gene ends were 2 bases for V and 2 bases for J; bases not matched to a gene: 9. The CDR3 has 17 amino acids. The CDR3 DNA is TGCGCCAGCAGTCAACCTAATAGGACAGGGGCAAACTATGGCTACACCTTC. It yields the protein CASSQPNRTGANYGYTF.

The chain recombines TRBV2 with TRBJ2-1; 14 bases line up with TRBD2. CDR1 and CDR2 from the germline V gene are SNHLY and FYNNEI. Trimming removed 9 bases from V and 2 bases from J; junction bases left unmatched: 6. There are 16 residues in the CDR3. CDR3 in amino acids: CAREGLAGVTYNEQFF. The CDR3, as DNA: TGTGCCAGGGAGGGACTAGCGGGGGTTACCTACAATGAGCAGTTCTTC.

This clone was recorded once. The V gene is TRBV6-2 or TRBV6-3, the J gene TRBJ2-7; maybe TRBD2 (8 bases). In germline, CDR1 is MNHEY, CDR2 SVGEGT. This CDR3 is 15 amino acids long. Trimming removed 4 bases from V and 3 bases from J, with 16 bases in between. The CDR3 nucleotides are TGTGCCAGCAGTTTAGCGACAGGGACTAGCTACGAGCAGTACTTC. Translated: CASSLATGTSYEQYF.

The V call is TRBV19, the J call TRBJ1-1; tentatively, D is TRBD1 (6 bases). Germline CDR1 and CDR2: LNHDA and SQIVND (reference sequence). V was shortened by 3 bases and J by 7 bases, with 12 bases between the two germline ends. The CDR3 spans 13 residues. DNA for the CDR3: TGTGCCAGTAGTATGACAGGAGGACTTGAAGCTTTCTTT. Protein product: CASSMTGGLEAFF.

The chain joins TRBV2 to TRBJ1-1, with 9 bases fitting TRBD1. The CDR3 contains 14 residues. Germline values: CDR1 SNHLY, CDR2 FYNNEI. The trim removed 2 bases at V and 5 bases at J, leaving 3 bases unmatched. As DNA, the CDR3 is TGTGCCAGCAGTGAAAGGGACAGGGAGACTGAAGCTTTCTTT. Its protein is CASSERDRETEAFF.

The V gene is TRBV6-5, the J gene TRBJ2-7; possible D gene TRBD2, 6 bases. The CDR3 length is 14 residues. The V and J ends lost 5 bases and 1 base respectively, with 12 bases between them. Germline CDR1 and CDR2: MNHEY and SVGAGI. The CDR3 here is CASSPRGESYEQYF. The DNA of the CDR3 is TGTGCCAGCAGTCCCCGCGGGGAGTCCTACGAGCAGTACTTC.

The chain has TRBV7-9 and TRBJ2-3; no firm D call. Germline loops: CDR1 SEHNR, CDR2 FQNEAQ (reference sequence). This CDR3 contains 17 residues. V was pared by 0 bases and J by 0 bases, with 13 bases between. The CDR3 DNA sequence: TGTGCCAGCAGCTTAGCGCTTAGACACTCTAGCACAGATACGCAGTATTTT. Its protein product is CASSLALRHSSTDTQYF. The full variable domain, completed using reference TRBV7-9 and TRBJ2-3, is DTGVSQNPRHKITKRGQNVTFRCDPISEHNRLYWYRQTLGQGPEFLTYFQNEAQLEKSRLLSDRFSAERPKGSFSTLEIQRTEQGDSAMYLCASSLALRHSSTDTQYFGPGTRLTVL.

This clone has only one observation. The J gene is TRBJ2-4, the V gene TRBV7-3; no clear D gene. In germline, CDR1 is SGHTA, CDR2 FQGTGA. The germline V and J ends were trimmed by 5 bases and 3 bases, with 14 bases remaining between them. The CDR3 consists of 15 residues. CDR3 sequence: CASSPRGDLKNIQYF. In DNA form, the CDR3 reads TGTGCCAGCAGCCCCCGAGGTGACCTCAAAAACATTCAGTACTTC.

The chain combines TRBV11-3 with TRBJ2-5, with D possibly being TRBD1 (5 bases). This CDR3 spans 16 amino acids. Germline assignment: CDR1 SGHNT and CDR2 YENEEA. V was cut by 5 bases and J by 6 bases, with 22 bases left in between. Here the CDR3 DNA reads TGTGCCAGCAGCCCACCCGGGTGGGGCGCGAAAAAGACCCAGTACTTC. Translated: CASSPPGWGAKKTQYF.

The V and J genes are TRBV18 and TRBJ1-1; D unresolved. Trimming pared 2 bases from V and 0 bases from J, leaving 10 bases between. CDR1 and CDR2 from the germline V gene are KGHSH and LQKENI. This CDR3 has 15 amino acids. The CDR3 nucleotides read TGTGCCAGCTCACCAGAATACAGCTTGAACACTGAAGCTTTCTTT. Translation gives CASSPEYSLNTEAFF. Variable domain in full (rest from reference TRBV18 and TRBJ1-1): NAGVMQNPRHLVRRRGQEARLRCSPMKGHSHVYWYRQLPEEGLKFMVYLQKENIIDESGMPKERFSAEFPKEGPSILRIQQVVRGDSAAYFCASSPEYSLNTEAFFGQGTRLTVV.

This rearrangement joins TRBV11-2 to TRBJ2-2; 8 bases fit TRBD1. CDR3 length equals 16 residues. The V and J ends lost 5 bases and 6 bases, in that order; junction bases with no gene match: 11. Germline V gives CDR1 SGHAT, CDR2 FQNNGV. The DNA for the CDR3 is TGTGCCAGCAGCCCACTTCGGACAGGGCATCCCGGGGAGCTGTTTTTT. Residues: CASSPLRTGHPGELFF.

This clone was seen once. V usage is TRBV3-1 (or the pseudogene TRBV3-2) and J usage is TRBJ1-3; D is uncertain. The germline CDR1 and CDR2 sequences are LGHDT and YNNKEL (reference sequence). With 4 bases removed from V and 0 bases from J, the gap between germline ends came to 7 bases. This CDR3 has 14 residues. CDR3 nucleotide sequence: TGTGCCAGCAGCCCGGCTAGCTCTGGAAACACCATATATTTT. Its translation: CASSPASSGNTIYF.

V usage is TRBV10-1 and J usage is TRBJ1-5, with no clear D. This CDR3 has 13 amino acids. Looked up from germline, CDR1 is WNHNN and CDR2 is SYGVQD (reference sequence). V dropped 3 bases and J dropped 1 base, with 4 bases sitting between them. Here the CDR3 DNA reads TGCGCCAGCAGTGAACAGAGCAATCAGCCCCAGCATTTT. Translation gives CASSEQSNQPQHF.

The rearrangement joins TRBV2 to TRBJ2-2, with TRBD2 identical over 13 bases. The length of the CDR3 is 18 residues. V gave up 2 bases and J gave up 2 bases; unmatched junction bases: 5. The germline V gene encodes CDR1 SNHLY and CDR2 FYNNEI. The CDR3 nucleotides read TGTGCCAGCAGTGAAAGGACTAGCGGGGGCCGAAACACCGGGGAGCTGTTTTTT. This codes for CASSERTSGGRNTGELFF. Full variable domain (outside the CDR3, taken from reference TRBV2 and TRBJ2-2): EPEVTQTPSHQVTQMGQEVILRCVPISNHLYFYWYRQILGQKVEFLVSFYNNEISEKSEIFDDQFSVERPDGSNFTLKIRSTKLEDSAMYFCASSERTSGGRNTGELFFGEGSRLTVL.

V gene TRBV14 combines with J gene TRBJ1-1; a weak D match, TRBD1 (5 bases). The CDR3 totals 12 residues. V gave up 4 bases and J gave up 8 bases, with 11 bases separating them. The germline V gene encodes CDR1 SGHDN and CDR2 FVKESK. CDR3: CASSPFQGEAFF. CDR3 nucleotide sequence: TGTGCCAGCAGCCCCTTTCAGGGAGAAGCTTTCTTT.

The rearrangement links TRBV10-3 to TRBJ1-4; D is possibly TRBD1 (5 bases). Germline V lookup: CDR1 ENHRY, CDR2 SYGVKD. V lost 3 bases to trimming and J lost 8 bases, with 19 bases between them. The CDR3 sequence is 16 residues long. Here the CDR3 DNA reads TGTGCCATCAGTGACAGACAGTTGGCGGCGGTGGAAAAACTGTTTTTT. This gives the protein CAISDRQLAAVEKLFF.

The J gene is TRBJ2-1, the V gene TRBV7-9; 7 bases are shared with TRBD1. The length of the CDR3 is 15 residues. Trimming removed 3 bases from V and 2 bases from J; junction bases left unmatched: 4. Germline V gene sequence: CDR1 SEHNR, CDR2 FQNEAQ (reference sequence). The CDR3 DNA sequence: TGTGCCAGCAGCTTCGCCGGGACAGCCTACAATGAGCAGTTCTTC. This gives the protein CASSFAGTAYNEQFF.

The rearrangement joins TRBV6-5 to TRBJ2-3; 10 bases are a match to TRBD2. CDR3 length: 16 amino acids. The germline gives CDR1 MNHEY, CDR2 SVGAGI. The ends lost 4 bases at V and 1 base at J; junction bases unmatched: 5. CDR3 sequence reads: CASSSLGTSGTDTQYF. The CDR3 region has the DNA TGTGCCAGCAGTTCCCTGGGGACTAGCGGCACAGATACGCAGTATTTT.

This chain connects TRBV28 to TRBJ2-5; a possible D gene is TRBD2 (5 bases). Germline lookup yields CDR1 MDHEN and CDR2 SYDVKM. Trimming stripped 7 bases from V and 1 base from J, with 13 bases between. CDR3 length: 14 residues. The CDR3 bases are TGTGCCAGCATCCATGGGAGTCGCCAAGAGACCCAGTACTTC. It codes for CASIHGSRQETQYF.

The chain employs TRBV5-6 and TRBJ1-2; no clear D. The CDR3 is 14 residues long. V was pared by 0 bases and J by 3 bases, with 9 bases between. Germline V CDR1 and CDR2: SGHDT, YYEEEE. Written as DNA, the CDR3 is TGTGCCAGCAGCTTGGCCACGGTCCACTATGGCTACACCTTC. The encoded protein is CASSLATVHYGYTF.

The J gene is TRBJ2-1, the V gene TRBV11-2; possible D gene TRBD2, 5 bases. The V gene's germline CDR1 is SGHAT and CDR2 FQNNGV. The CDR3 is 14 amino acids. Trimming took 3 bases from V and 6 from J, leaving 12 bases between them. The CDR3 sequence is CASSLRELFNEQFF. The CDR3 region has the DNA TGTGCCAGCAGCTTGAGGGAGCTCTTCAATGAGCAGTTCTTC.

The gene calls are TRBV29-1 and TRBJ1-1; D is unresolved. The V gene's germline CDR1 is SQVTM and CDR2 ANQGSEA. The V gene lost 7 bases and the J gene lost 0 bases, with 3 bases spanning the gap. The CDR3 covers 10 residues. CDR3: CSAVNTEAFF. In DNA form, the CDR3 reads TGCAGCGCCGTGAACACTGAAGCTTTCTTT.